Listed here are 6 T cell receptor beta chains from one sample, sequenced in a study of CD8+ T cells in alopecia areata. Treatment here: oral pan-JAK inhibitor, 5-10 mg twice daily. Once RNA had been extracted, it was reverse transcribed into cDNA to act as the sequencing template. Sequencing used immunoSEQ multiplex PCR; TCRdb keeps in-frame clones, though not all of them. The table shows about 110,000 clones, with roughly 56% occurring only once. Sample: CD4+ T cells sorted from blood, taken at week 24, from a patient treated with tofacitinib. The origin of the receptors is a human donor with alopecia areata.

As DNA, the CDR3 is TGTGCCAGCAGCTTAGTTACGGGGAACTATGGCTACACCTTC. It yields the protein CASSLVTGNYGYTF. V gene TRBV5-4 combines with J gene TRBJ1-2; D call uncertain. The V end lost 2 bases, the J end lost 2 bases, and 10 bases lay between the germline ends. This CDR3 contains 14 residues. The V gene's germline CDR1 is SGHNT and CDR2 YYREEE (reference sequence).

The rearrangement uses TRBV7-2 and TRBJ2-5; D is unresolved. V was clipped by 1 base and J by 1 base, with 7 bases between them. Germline CDR1 is SGHTA and CDR2 is FQGNSA. The CDR3 contains 14 residues. The CDR3: CASSLDRSQETQYF. CDR3 bases: TGTGCCAGCAGCTTAGATCGCAGCCAAGAGACCCAGTACTTC.

In this sample, this clone turned up a few times. The V and J genes are TRBV2 and TRBJ2-7; 8 bases agree with TRBD2. Trimming took 1 base from V and 1 from J; bases not matched to a gene: 3. Germline V CDR1 and CDR2: SNHLY, FYNNEI. The CDR3 is 15 residues long. Here the CDR3 reads CASSEGGGLSYEQYF. CDR3 coding DNA: TGTGCCAGCAGTGAAGGCGGGGGGCTGTCCTACGAGCAGTACTTC.

This chain connects TRBV30 to TRBJ1-2, with 12 nucleotides matching TRBD1. This CDR3 region has 15 residues. J was trimmed by 8 bases and V by 4 bases; bases with no gene match: 11. Germline V CDR1 and CDR2: GTSNPN, SVGIG (reference sequence). The CDR3 DNA reads as TGTGCCTGGAAGCCCCCAGGGACAGGGGGCTGGGGCTACACCTTC. Translated: CAWKPPGTGGWGYTF.

The J gene is TRBJ2-6, the V gene TRBV7-9, with D tentatively TRBD1 or TRBD2 (5 bases each). Trimming stripped 5 bases from V and 0 bases from J, with 17 bases between. Germline V gives CDR1 SEHNR, CDR2 FQNEAQ (reference sequence). This CDR3 has 18 amino acids. This chain's CDR3 is CASSVFPGRSSGANVLTF. CDR3 nucleotide sequence: TGTGCCAGCAGCGTATTTCCGGGACGGAGCTCTGGGGCCAACGTCCTGACTTTC.

Details on this clone: Other DNA sequences from this sample encode an identical CDR3 as well. The chain couples TRBV30 to TRBJ2-5, with D unresolved. Trimming removed 4 bases at V and 2 bases at J, with 5 bases between. The CDR3 is made up of 11 amino acids. CDR1 is GTSNPN and CDR2 is SVGIG in the germline V gene (reference sequence). The CDR3 DNA is TGTGCCTGGACCCAGCAAGAGACCCAGTACTTC. It yields the protein CAWTQQETQYF. The full variable domain, its missing parts supplied by reference TRBV30 and TRBJ2-5, is SQTIHQWPATLVQPVGSPLSLECTVEGTSNPNLYWYRQAAGRGLQLLFYSVGIGQISSEVPQNLSASRPQDRQFILSSKKLLLSDSGFYLCAWTQQETQYFGPGTRLLVL.